Listed below are T cell receptor beta chains from one sample, sequenced in a study of STAT5B mutations in CD4+ large granular lymphocyte leukemia. Clones were read by immunoSEQ multiplex PCR, and TCRdb kept only the in-frame ones, dropping some. The sample consists of 15,000 to 20,000 clones, approximately 84% of them appearing once. Source material: CD4+ T cells from blood buffy coats. The receptors were gathered from a human donor in good health. Each CDR3 is given with its conserved first and last residue. The order of the fields is CDR3 DNA, CDR3 protein, D gene, V gene, clone size, CDR3 length, J gene. A D gene is named only where the DNA matches it firmly. For some rows the clone size is stated as once, few or many, or as a class when expanded; others skip it.

TGTGCCAGCAGCCCGCAAAGAGGGGTGGGAAATGAAAAACTGTTTTTT	CASSPQRGVGNEKLFF	.	TRBV7-8	.	16	TRBJ1-4
TGTGCCATCAGTCAGGGGGGCAACGAGCAGTACTTC	CAISQGGNEQYF	.	TRBV10-3	.	12	TRBJ2-7
TGTGCCAGCAGCCCCTCTTATGTCCATCAGCCCCAGCATTTT	CASSPSYVHQPQHF	.	TRBV14	.	14	TRBJ1-5
TGTGCCAGCAGTTTCCCGGTGCAGGGGGCTAACTATGGCTACACCTTC	CASSFPVQGANYGYTF	TRBD1	TRBV6-6	.	16	TRBJ1-2
TGTGCCAGCAGTGTACAGAACACTGAAGCTTTCTTT	CASSVQNTEAFF	.	TRBV6-6	.	12	TRBJ1-1
TGTGCCAGCTATAGCCGGGACGGAAGCTCCTACGAGCAGTACTTC	CASYSRDGSSYEQYF	.	TRBV6-1	.	15	TRBJ2-7
TGTGCCAGCAGCCACGCTGGGGGGAACACTGAAGCTTTCTTT	CASSHAGGNTEAFF	.	TRBV6-5	.	14	TRBJ1-1
TGTGCCTGGAGTTCCCAAGATAGCAATCAGCCCCAGCATTTT	CAWSSQDSNQPQHF	.	TRBV30	few	14	TRBJ1-5
TGTGCCAGCAGCGAGCGGGACACCGTCATACCCTCTGGAAACACCATATATTTT	CASSERDTVIPSGNTIYF	.	TRBV4-2	.	18	TRBJ1-3
TGCGCCAGCACCGGTCAAAAACTAGGAGCGTGGGAGCAGTACTTC	CASTGQKLGAWEQYF	.	TRBV4-1	.	15	TRBJ2-7
TGTGCCAGCAGTTACCTACAGGGGAGAGAAAACACCATATATTTT	CASSYLQGRENTIYF	TRBD1	TRBV6-5	once	15	TRBJ1-3
TGTGCCAGCTCCCCTGACATGATCTACGAGCAGTACTTC	CASSPDMIYEQYF	.	TRBV18	.	13	TRBJ2-7
TGTGCCAGCAGCGTTACAGGGGACTATGGCTACACCTTC	CASSVTGDYGYTF	TRBD1	TRBV5-5	.	13	TRBJ1-2
TGTGCCAGCCGACCGGGACAGGGGGCCGGCAATCAGCCCCAGCATTTT	CASRPGQGAGNQPQHF	TRBD1	TRBV10-3	.	16	TRBJ1-5
TGTGCCTGGACTCGGACTAGCGGGAGGTTAAATGAGCAGTTCTTC	CAWTRTSGRLNEQFF	TRBD2	TRBV30	few	15	TRBJ2-1
TGTGCCAGCAGTTTGAGGACTAGCGCCTTAGATGAGCAGTTCTTC	CASSLRTSALDEQFF	TRBD2	TRBV27	once	15	TRBJ2-1
TGTGCTAGTGGTTCTTCCGTACTAGCGGGAGCGGAGACCCAGTACTTC	CASGSSVLAGAETQYF	TRBD2	TRBV12-5	.	16	TRBJ2-5
TGTGCCAGTAGTATAGGCCGGTATAGCAATCAGCCCCAGCATTTT	CASSIGRYSNQPQHF	.	TRBV19	.	15	TRBJ1-5
TGTGCCAGCACCTCCGGGACTAGCGGGAGGGCCCTCGGGGAGCTGTTTTTT	CASTSGTSGRALGELFF	TRBD2	TRBV9	once	17	TRBJ2-2
TGTGCCTGGAGTGGCCGGGACAGAGGTCAGCCCCAGCATTTT	CAWSGRDRGQPQHF	TRBD1	TRBV30	.	14	TRBJ1-5
TGTGCCAGCACCCTGACAGTTTTGAGTGAGCAGTTCTTC	CASTLTVLSEQFF	.	TRBV6-6	.	13	TRBJ2-1
TGTGCCACCAGCAACACAGTGAACACTGAAGCTTTCTTT	CATSNTVNTEAFF	.	TRBV15	.	13	TRBJ1-1
TGCGCCAGCACGTCCACGGGATTAGCGGGCTACAATGAGCAGTTCTTC	CASTSTGLAGYNEQFF	TRBD2	TRBV23-1	.	16	TRBJ2-1
TGTGCCAGTAGTCGGACTAGCGGGAGAGGCACAGATACGCAGTATTTT	CASSRTSGRGTDTQYF	TRBD2	TRBV19	.	16	TRBJ2-3
TGTGCCAGCAGCTCGGACACCGGGGAGCTGTTTTTT	CASSSDTGELFF	.	TRBV7-2	.	12	TRBJ2-2
TGTGCCAGCAGTTACCTGGGGACCTACAATGAGCAGTTCTTC	CASSYLGTYNEQFF	.	TRBV6-5	once	14	TRBJ2-1
TGTGCCAGCAGTTACCCTAGCGGGAGCATCTCCTACGAGCAGTACTTC	CASSYPSGSISYEQYF	TRBD2	TRBV6-6	.	16	TRBJ2-7
TGTGCCAGCAGCCCCACCCCGTTAGGAGCCTACGAGCAGTACTTC	CASSPTPLGAYEQYF	.	TRBV25-1	.	15	TRBJ2-7
TGCAGCGTTGCGACCCTAGCCACTGAAGCTTTCTTT	CSVATLATEAFF	.	TRBV29-1	.	12	TRBJ1-1
TGTGCCAGCAGTCGAGCGGGAGTTGGGAATGAGCAGTTCTTC	CASSRAGVGNEQFF	TRBD2	TRBV6-6	.	14	TRBJ2-1
TGTGCCAGCAGCTTGACTTTTGCGGGCGAGCAGTACTTC	CASSLTFAGEQYF	.	TRBV5-5	.	13	TRBJ2-7
TGTGCCAGCAGCGGAACGACAGGGGTAAGAGAGACCCAGTACTTC	CASSGTTGVRETQYF	TRBD1	TRBV9	.	15	TRBJ2-5
TGTGCCAGCAGTCCTCCGCCAGTTCCAGAAGCTTTCTTT	CASSPPPVPEAFF	.	TRBV6-6	few	13	TRBJ1-1
TGTGCCAGCAGCTTGTGGGCGGGAGACACAGAGACCCAGTACTTC	CASSLWAGDTETQYF	TRBD2	TRBV5-5	.	15	TRBJ2-5
TGTGCCACGAGGGGCGGGACCCTTTTCGAGCAGTACTTC	CATRGGTLFEQYF	.	TRBV27	once	13	TRBJ2-7
TGTGCCAGTAGTTCAAACCGGGACCGCCTCTACGAGCAGTACTTC	CASSSNRDRLYEQYF	.	TRBV19	.	15	TRBJ2-7
TGTGCCACCCCCGGCGGCTACGTCTCCTACGAGCAGTACTTC	CATPGGYVSYEQYF	.	TRBV19	.	14	TRBJ2-7
TGTGCCACCAGCAGAGCTCCCCCCGGGACAGGGGCACACGAGCAGTACTTC	CATSRAPPGTGAHEQYF	TRBD1	TRBV15	.	17	TRBJ2-7
TGTGCCAGCAGCTTTCCTTCCGGGACAGGGAATGAAAAACTGTTTTTT	CASSFPSGTGNEKLFF	TRBD1	TRBV7-2	.	16	TRBJ1-4
TGTGCCACCAGCCTCACAGGGCCCGGCACTGAAGCTTTCTTT	CATSLTGPGTEAFF	.	TRBV15	.	14	TRBJ1-1
TGTGCCAGCAGCTTTAGAAAGAATGGCTACACCTTC	CASSFRKNGYTF	.	TRBV5-6	.	12	TRBJ1-2